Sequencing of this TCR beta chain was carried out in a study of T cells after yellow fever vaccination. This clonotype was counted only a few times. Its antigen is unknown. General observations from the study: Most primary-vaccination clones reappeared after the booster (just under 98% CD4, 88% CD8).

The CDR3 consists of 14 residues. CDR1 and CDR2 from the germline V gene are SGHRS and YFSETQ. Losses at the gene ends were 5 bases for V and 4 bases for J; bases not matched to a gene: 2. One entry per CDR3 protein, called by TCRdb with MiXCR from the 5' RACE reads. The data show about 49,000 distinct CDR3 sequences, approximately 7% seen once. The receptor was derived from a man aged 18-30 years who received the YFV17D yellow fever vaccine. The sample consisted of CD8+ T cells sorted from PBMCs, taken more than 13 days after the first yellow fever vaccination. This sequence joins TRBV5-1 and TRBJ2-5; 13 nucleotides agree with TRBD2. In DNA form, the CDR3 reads TGCGCCAGCAGGGGGACTAGCGGGGCAGAGACCCAGTACTTC. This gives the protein CASRGTSGAETQYF.